These 29 T cell receptor beta chains were sequenced from one sample in a study of cytomegalovirus exposure and HLA in healthy donors. This PCR relied on a set of 60 Vbeta primers and 13 Jbeta primers. Only in-frame clones appear in the TCRdb table, and some are missing; sequencing was by immunoSEQ multiplex PCR. Of under 200,000 clones in the sample, roughly 79% were seen once. The specimen sequenced was PBMCs. Every receptor here comes from a man under 40 in good health and CMV-seronegative.

The sample holds a few counts of this clone. The genes are TRBV2 and TRBJ1-1; D may be TRBD1 (6 bases). CDR1 SNHLY and CDR2 FYNNEI come from the germline V gene. Trimming took off 9 bases at V and 4 bases at J, with 18 bases between the two ends. The CDR3 is 14 amino acids. The CDR3: CASRGRGEITEAFF. The CDR3 coding sequence is TGTGCCAGTAGGGGCAGGGGAGAGATCACTGAAGCTTTCTTT.

The chain joins TRBV9 to TRBJ2-4, with TRBD2 matching 13 bases. Per the germline V gene, CDR1 is SGDLS and CDR2 is YYNGEE. With V trimmed by 3 bases and J by 5 bases, 11 bases remained unmatched. The CDR3 loop spans 18 amino acids. The CDR3 DNA is TGTGCCAGCAGCGCCACTAGCGGGGGGGCCCGGCGGGAAAACATTCAGTACTTC. This codes for CASSATSGGARRENIQYF.

This chain uses TRBV28 with TRBJ2-1, with 8 positions matching TRBD2. Germline V lookup: CDR1 MDHEN, CDR2 SYDVKM. V trimming: 8 bases; J trimming: 7 bases; junction bases outside the gene matches: 16. The CDR3 consists of 16 residues. The CDR3 DNA sequence: TGTGCCAGCCAAGCGGGAGCCTCACGGGGTGCGAATGAGCAGTTCTTC. This gives the protein CASQAGASRGANEQFF.

This chain connects TRBV21-1 to TRBJ2-1; TRBD2 is the table's D call and was not checked against the DNA. TRBV21-1 is deemed a pseudogene. There are 18 residues in the CDR3. The CDR3 DNA reads as TGTGCCAGCAGCAAAGGGGTGACAACTAGCGGACCCCTTAAGGAGCAGTTCTTC. Translation: CASSKGVTTSGPLKEQFF.

CDR3 bases: TGTGCCAGCAACCCGGGACAAGGACTTCAATCCTCCTACAATGAGCAGTTCTTC. This translates into CASNPGQGLQSSYNEQFF. The chain has TRBV2 and TRBJ2-1; D might be TRBD1 (6 bases). Germline CDR1 and CDR2: SNHLY and FYNNEI. This CDR3 contains 18 residues. Trimming removed 7 bases at V and 0 bases at J, with 22 bases between.

This rearrangement joins TRBV30 to TRBJ2-1; possible D gene TRBD1, 6 bases. CDR1 GTSNPN and CDR2 SVGIG come from the germline V gene (reference sequence). The CDR3 length is 13 residues. Trimming shortened V by 3 bases and J by 2 bases, and 8 bases separated the two germline ends. The CDR3 loop is CAWRGGAYNEQFF. For the CDR3, the DNA is TGTGCCTGGAGAGGGGGAGCCTACAATGAGCAGTTCTTC.

This chain uses TRBV9 with TRBJ1-2; 9 bases line up with TRBD1. Germline CDR1 SGDLS, CDR2 YYNGEE. V gave up 0 bases and J gave up 10 bases; unmatched junction bases: 7. The CDR3 is 14 amino acids. The DNA for the CDR3 is TGTGCCAGCAGCGTAGGTGGGACAGGGCTTGCCTACACCTTC. Translated, it gives CASSVGGTGLAYTF.

This clone was recorded a few times. This chain joins TRBV7-2 and TRBJ1-2, with D hard to call. This CDR3 contains 13 residues. Per germline, CDR1 SGHTA and CDR2 FQGNSA. Trimming pared 4 bases from V and 5 bases from J, leaving 11 bases between. DNA of the CDR3: TGTGCCAGCAGCTCGACAAAAAAATATGGCTACACCTTC. Its protein is CASSSTKKYGYTF. The full variable domain, completed using reference TRBV7-2 and TRBJ1-2, is GAGVSQSPSNKVTEKGKDVELRCDPISGHTALYWYRQSLGQGLEFLIYFQGNSAPDKSGLPSDRFSAERTGGSVSTLTIQRTQQEDSAVYLCASSSTKKYGYTFGSGTRLTVV.

The V and J genes are TRBV10-3 and TRBJ2-7, with D possibly being TRBD1 (5 bases). This CDR3 contains 14 residues. The germline V gene encodes CDR1 ENHRY and CDR2 SYGVKD. V lost 6 bases, J lost 1 base, and 13 bases lay in between. CDR3 nucleotides: TGTGCCATCAGGGCGGAACAGGTTTCCTACGAGCAGTACTTC. The encoded protein is CAIRAEQVSYEQYF.

This clone showed up just once. The rearrangement links TRBV4-3 to TRBJ2-5; D perhaps matches TRBD2 (5 bases). Deletions cut 2 bases from V and 4 bases from J, with 11 bases between. The CDR3 sequence is 14 residues long. Germline values: CDR1 LGHNA, CDR2 YSLEER. The CDR3 region has the DNA TGCGCCAGCAGCCAAAAAGACGGAGGAGAGACCCAGTACTTC. Amino acid sequence: CASSQKDGGETQYF.

The chain has TRBV18 and TRBJ1-1; the D is unclear. The ends were cut back, 2 bases at V and 8 bases at J, with 6 bases in the middle. The CDR3 totals 11 residues. Germline CDR1 and CDR2: KGHSH and LQKENI. The CDR3 reads CASSPTEEAFF. The CDR3 nucleotides read TGTGCCAGCTCACCAACAGAAGAAGCTTTCTTT.

This chain connects TRBV11-1 to TRBJ2-7; 10 bases are a match to TRBD2. CDR3 length: 15 amino acids. The V segment lost 5 bases and the J segment 7 bases; nucleotides outside the gene matches: 11. Germline CDR1 reads SGHAT; CDR2 reads FQDESV (reference sequence). CDR3 sequence: CASSPVGLAGEEQYF. CDR3 DNA: TGTGCCAGCAGCCCAGTGGGGCTAGCGGGGGAGGAGCAGTACTTC.

The V and J genes are TRBV29-1 and TRBJ1-1, with no clear D. The CDR3 runs 11 residues. The V and J ends lost 7 bases and 0 bases respectively, with 6 bases between them. Germline V CDR1 and CDR2: SQVTM, ANQGSEA. The DNA of the CDR3 is TGCAGCGGAGAGCTGAACACTGAAGCTTTCTTT. It codes for CSGELNTEAFF.

The chain joins TRBV30 to TRBJ1-3; D not resolved. With 2 bases removed from V and 1 base from J, the gap between germline ends came to 6 bases. Per germline, CDR1 GTSNPN and CDR2 SVGIG (reference sequence). This CDR3 has 13 amino acids. CDR3 protein: CAWSTASGNTIYF. CDR3 sequence (DNA): TGTGCCTGGAGTACCGCGTCTGGAAACACCATATATTTT. Combining the CDR3 with reference TRBV30 and TRBJ1-3 gives the whole variable domain SQTIHQWPATLVQPVGSPLSLECTVEGTSNPNLYWYRQAAGRGLQLLFYSVGIGQISSEVPQNLSASRPQDRQFILSSKKLLLSDSGFYLCAWSTASGNTIYFGEGSWLTVV.

CDR3 coding DNA: TGTGCCAGCAGCCCCCGACTAGCGGGAGGGCCTTCCCCAGATACGCAGTATTTT. Translating it yields CASSPRLAGGPSPDTQYF. The chain combines TRBV13 with TRBJ2-3; 14 bases align to TRBD2. This CDR3 contains 18 residues. Germline V gene lookup returns CDR1 PRHDT and CDR2 FYEKMQ (reference sequence). V dropped 5 bases and J dropped 4; count of bases not matched to a gene: 11.

The chain employs TRBV12-2 and TRBJ2-3; TRBD1, as called in the table, went unchecked against the DNA. TRBV12-2 is reported as a pseudogene. There are 16 residues in the CDR3. Here the CDR3 DNA reads TGTGCAAGTCGCATTTCAGGGGGGAATGAGACAGATACGCAGTATTTT. It specifies CASRISGGNETDTQYF.

The CDR3: CASSFSGEVIQPQHF. As DNA, the CDR3 is TGTGCCAGCAGTTTTTCCGGGGAGGTGATACAGCCCCAGCATTTT. The chain recombines TRBV28 with TRBJ1-5; D is uncertain. The CDR3 is made up of 15 amino acids. Germline V gene lookup returns CDR1 MDHEN and CDR2 SYDVKM. Trimming left V 3 bases short and J 7 bases short, with 16 bases between. Complete variable domain (other parts from reference TRBV28 and TRBJ1-5): DVKVTQSSRYLVKRTGEKVFLECVQDMDHENMFWYRQDPGLGLRLIYFSYDVKMKEKGDIPEGYSVSREKKERFSLILESASTNQTSMYLCASSFSGEVIQPQHFGDGTRLSIL.

This clone has a single count. The J gene is TRBJ2-7, the V gene TRBV6-5; 7 bases are a match to TRBD2. The V gene's germline CDR1 is MNHEY and CDR2 SVGAGI. The CDR3 length is 16 residues. Unmatched junction bases numbered 11, after V lost 4 bases and J lost 2 bases. In DNA form, the CDR3 reads TGTGCCAGCAGTTCCCGAGGGAGGGCCAGTCCCTACGAGCAGTACTTC. Amino acid sequence: CASSSRGRASPYEQYF.

The chain has TRBV10-1 and TRBJ2-5, with TRBD2 matching 13 bases. The V gene end was trimmed by 5 bases and the J gene end by 1 base; junction bases not matched to a gene: 4. This CDR3 spans 16 amino acids. Germline assignment: CDR1 WNHNN and CDR2 SYGVQD (reference sequence). The CDR3 loop is CASSPGTSGAQETQYF. As DNA, the CDR3 is TGCGCCAGCAGTCCCGGGACTAGCGGGGCCCAAGAGACCCAGTACTTC.

The rearrangement links TRBV11-2 to TRBJ2-5, with 7 bases fitting TRBD2. Germline CDR1 is SGHAT and CDR2 is FQNNGV. The ends lost 6 bases at V and 5 bases at J; junction bases unmatched: 9. The CDR3 extends over 14 amino acids. For the CDR3, the DNA is TGTGCCAGCAGAAGGAGAGACGGGGGGGAGACCCAGTACTTC. Translated: CASRRRDGGETQYF.

V gene TRBV19 combines with J gene TRBJ2-3; 10 nucleotides match TRBD2. Germline V gene data show CDR1 as LNHDA and CDR2 as SQIVND (reference sequence). CDR3 length: 14 residues. Unmatched junction bases numbered 1, after V lost 4 bases and J lost 3 bases. DNA for the CDR3: TGTGCCAGTAGTAGTAGCGGGGGGACAGATACGCAGTATTTT. Its translation is CASSSSGGTDTQYF.

This chain links TRBV30 with TRBJ1-5; the match to TRBD1 covers 10 bases. Trimming cost V 4 bases and J 3 bases; bases outside gene matches: 9. Germline CDR1 is GTSNPN and CDR2 is SVGIG (reference sequence). The CDR3 spans 16 residues. The CDR3 loop is CAWTPGQGPFNQPQHF. The DNA for the CDR3 is TGTGCCTGGACCCCGGGACAGGGGCCTTTCAATCAGCCCCAGCATTTT.

The rearrangement joins TRBV4-3 to TRBJ1-2; D unclear. Trimming shortened V by 1 base and J by 8 bases, and 20 bases separated the two germline ends. This CDR3 is built from 16 residues. Germline V lookup: CDR1 LGHNA, CDR2 YSLEER. Here the CDR3 reads CASSQGPREAIMGYTF. CDR3 DNA sequence: TGCGCCAGCAGCCAAGGGCCCCGGGAAGCCATTATGGGCTACACCTTC.

The V gene is TRBV5-1, the J gene TRBJ1-1; D is undetermined. This CDR3 contains 15 residues. Trimming pared 0 bases from V and 6 bases from J, leaving 15 bases between. Germline values: CDR1 SGHRS, CDR2 YFSETQ. The CDR3 spells CASSLASGGSAEAFF. Written as DNA, the CDR3 is TGCGCCAGCAGCTTGGCGTCAGGAGGCTCGGCTGAAGCTTTCTTT.

The V call is TRBV30, the J call TRBJ2-1; 10 bases agree with TRBD2. Looked up from germline, CDR1 is GTSNPN and CDR2 is SVGIG (reference sequence). After removal of 8 bases from V and 9 bases from J, the junction contained 13 bases not matched to a gene. The CDR3 spans 14 residues. This chain's CDR3 is CAGDRLAGVGEQFF. The CDR3 region has the DNA TGTGCCGGTGACCGGCTAGCGGGAGTTGGTGAGCAGTTCTTC.

The chain carries TRBV23-1 and TRBJ2-7; TRBD2 might be the D (5 bases). TRBV23-1 is designated an ORF whose function remains uncertain. This CDR3 is built from 19 residues. V lost 6 bases, J lost 3 bases, and 30 bases lay in between. The CDR3 sequence: CASSPATSVGEPEYYEQYF. CDR3 coding DNA: TGCGCCAGCAGCCCAGCAACGTCCGTCGGGGAGCCGGAATACTACGAGCAGTACTTC.

In this sample, this clone turned up once. The chain combines TRBV19 with TRBJ2-2; 7 positions match TRBD2. Germline values: CDR1 LNHDA, CDR2 SQIVND (reference sequence). The CDR3 contains 16 residues. V was pared by 5 bases and J by 2 bases, with 8 bases of the junction left unmatched. CDR3 residues: CASSPPGTINTGELFF. In DNA form, the CDR3 reads TGTGCCAGTAGTCCACCCGGGACTATAAACACCGGGGAGCTGTTTTTT.

This rearrangement joins TRBV5-6 to TRBJ2-7; D unresolved. Trimming took off 4 bases at V and 6 bases at J, with 17 bases between the two ends. The CDR3 has 14 amino acids. Germline assignment: CDR1 SGHDT and CDR2 YYEEEE. CDR3 coding DNA: TGTGCCAGCAGCCCAGTTGGTCAGGCAGGCGAGCAGTACTTC. This codes for CASSPVGQAGEQYF.

The V and J genes are TRBV28 and TRBJ2-1, with TRBD1 as a possible D gene (6 bases). Deletions cut 5 bases from V and 5 bases from J, with 16 bases between. The CDR3 runs 15 residues. Germline V gene data show CDR1 as MDHEN and CDR2 as SYDVKM. Written as DNA, the CDR3 is TGTGCCAGCAGTGGGGGCCACAGCCAAAACAATGAGCAGTTCTTC. It codes for CASSGGHSQNNEQFF. The variable domain in full, with the rest retrieved from reference TRBV28 and TRBJ2-1, is DVKVTQSSRYLVKRTGEKVFLECVQDMDHENMFWYRQDPGLGLRLIYFSYDVKMKEKGDIPEGYSVSREKKERFSLILESASTNQTSMYLCASSGGHSQNNEQFFGPGTRLTVL.